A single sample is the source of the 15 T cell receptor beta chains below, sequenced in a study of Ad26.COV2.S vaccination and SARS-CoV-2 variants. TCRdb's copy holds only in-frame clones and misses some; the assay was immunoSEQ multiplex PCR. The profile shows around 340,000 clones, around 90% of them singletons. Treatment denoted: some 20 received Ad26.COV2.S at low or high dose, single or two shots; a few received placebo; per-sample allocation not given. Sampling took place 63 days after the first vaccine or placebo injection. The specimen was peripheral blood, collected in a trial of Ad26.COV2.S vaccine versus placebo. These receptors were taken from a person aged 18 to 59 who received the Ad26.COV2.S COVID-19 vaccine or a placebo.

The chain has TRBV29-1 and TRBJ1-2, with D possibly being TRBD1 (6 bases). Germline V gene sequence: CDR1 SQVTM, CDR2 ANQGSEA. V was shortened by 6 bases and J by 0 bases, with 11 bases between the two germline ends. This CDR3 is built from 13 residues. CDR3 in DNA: TGCAGCGTCTATGACAGGTCTAACTATGGCTACACCTTC. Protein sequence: CSVYDRSNYGYTF.

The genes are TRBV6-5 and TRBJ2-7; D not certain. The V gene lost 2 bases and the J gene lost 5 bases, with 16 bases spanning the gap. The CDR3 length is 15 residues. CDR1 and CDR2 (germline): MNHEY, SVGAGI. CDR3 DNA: TGTGCCAGCAGTTACATCACAAAGCCTACGGACGAGCAGTACTTC. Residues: CASSYITKPTDEQYF.

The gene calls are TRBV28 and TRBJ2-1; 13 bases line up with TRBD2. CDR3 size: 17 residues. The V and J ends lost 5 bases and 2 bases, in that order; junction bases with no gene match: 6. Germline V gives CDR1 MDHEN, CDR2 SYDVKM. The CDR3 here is CASSSGLAGAPYNEQFF. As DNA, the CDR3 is TGTGCCAGCAGTAGCGGACTAGCGGGAGCACCCTACAATGAGCAGTTCTTC.

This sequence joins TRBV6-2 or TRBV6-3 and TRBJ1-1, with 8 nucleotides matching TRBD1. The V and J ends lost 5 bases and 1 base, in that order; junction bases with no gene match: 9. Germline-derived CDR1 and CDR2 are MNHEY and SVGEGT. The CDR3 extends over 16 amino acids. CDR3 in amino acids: CASSDATGETNTEAFF. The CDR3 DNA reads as TGTGCCAGCAGTGACGCGACAGGGGAGACGAACACTGAAGCTTTCTTT.

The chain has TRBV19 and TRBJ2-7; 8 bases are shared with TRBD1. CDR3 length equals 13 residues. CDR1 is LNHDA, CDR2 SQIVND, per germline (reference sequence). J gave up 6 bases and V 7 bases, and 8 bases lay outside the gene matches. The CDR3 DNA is TGTGCCAGTACCACGACAGGGGTAGGCGAGCAGTACTTC. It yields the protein CASTTTGVGEQYF.

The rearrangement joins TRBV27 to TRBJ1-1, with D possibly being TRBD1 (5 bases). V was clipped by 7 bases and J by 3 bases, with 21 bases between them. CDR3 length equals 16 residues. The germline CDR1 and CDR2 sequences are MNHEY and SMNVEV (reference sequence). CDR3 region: CASILKVGGSYTEAFF. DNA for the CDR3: TGTGCCAGCATCCTAAAAGTCGGGGGTTCGTACACTGAAGCTTTCTTT.

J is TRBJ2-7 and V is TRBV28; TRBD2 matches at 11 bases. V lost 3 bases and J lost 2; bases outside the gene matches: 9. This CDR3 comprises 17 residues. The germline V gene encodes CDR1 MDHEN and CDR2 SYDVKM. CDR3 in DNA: TGTGCCAGCAGTTTCTATTTGACTAGCGGGGAACCCTACGAGCAGTACTTC. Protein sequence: CASSFYLTSGEPYEQYF.

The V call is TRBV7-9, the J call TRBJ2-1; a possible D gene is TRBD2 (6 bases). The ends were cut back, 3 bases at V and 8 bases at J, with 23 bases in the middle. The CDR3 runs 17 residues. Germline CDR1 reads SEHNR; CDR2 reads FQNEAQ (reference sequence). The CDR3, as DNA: TGTGCCAGCAGCTTTATTTTGGGATCTACGGGAGCGGATGAGCAGTTCTTC. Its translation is CASSFILGSTGADEQFF.

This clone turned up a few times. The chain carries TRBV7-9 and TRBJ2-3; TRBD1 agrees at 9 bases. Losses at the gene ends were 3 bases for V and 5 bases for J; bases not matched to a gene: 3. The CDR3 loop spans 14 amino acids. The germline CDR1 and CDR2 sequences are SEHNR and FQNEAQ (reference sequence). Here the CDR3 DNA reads TGTGCCAGCAGCTTGGACAGGGGAGGAGATACGCAGTATTTT. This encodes CASSLDRGGDTQYF.

CDR3 loop: CSASTLNQPQHF. As DNA, the CDR3 is TGCAGTGCTAGTACCCTTAATCAGCCCCAGCATTTT. This chain joins TRBV20-1 and TRBJ1-5; no clear D. The CDR3 totals 12 residues. Germline V lookup: CDR1 DFQATT, CDR2 SNEGSKA (reference sequence). V was trimmed by 3 bases and J by 4 bases, leaving 7 bases between them.

DNA for the CDR3: TGCGCCAGCAGCGCGTCAGGGGGCTCTGGGGCCAACGTCCTGACTTTC. It yields the protein CASSASGGSGANVLTF. This chain connects TRBV5-1 to TRBJ2-6; 7 positions match TRBD1. The CDR3 contains 16 residues. Germline V gives CDR1 SGHRS, CDR2 YFSETQ. V dropped 4 bases and J dropped 0; count of bases not matched to a gene: 4.

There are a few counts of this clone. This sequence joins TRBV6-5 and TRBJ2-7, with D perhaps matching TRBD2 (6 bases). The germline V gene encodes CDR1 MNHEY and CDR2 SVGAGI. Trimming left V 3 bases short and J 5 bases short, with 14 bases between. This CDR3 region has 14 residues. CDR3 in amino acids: CASSYLRRVDEQYF. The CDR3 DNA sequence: TGTGCCAGCAGTTATCTCCGGAGGGTGGACGAGCAGTACTTC.

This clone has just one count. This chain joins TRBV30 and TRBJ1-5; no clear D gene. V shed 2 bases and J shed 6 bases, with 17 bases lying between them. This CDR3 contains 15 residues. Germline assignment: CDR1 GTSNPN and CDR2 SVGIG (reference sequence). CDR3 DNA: TGTGCCTGGAGTCCCATGCACCGGGCTATTCAGCCCCAGCATTTT. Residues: CAWSPMHRAIQPQHF. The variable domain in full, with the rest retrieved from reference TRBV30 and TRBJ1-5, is SQTIHQWPATLVQPVGSPLSLECTVEGTSNPNLYWYRQAAGRGLQLLFYSVGIGQISSEVPQNLSASRPQDRQFILSSKKLLLSDSGFYLCAWSPMHRAIQPQHFGDGTRLSIL.

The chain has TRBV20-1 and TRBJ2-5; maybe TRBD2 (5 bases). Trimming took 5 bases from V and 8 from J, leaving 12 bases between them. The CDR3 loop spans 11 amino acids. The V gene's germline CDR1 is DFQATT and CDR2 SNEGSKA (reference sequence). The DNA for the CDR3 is TGCAGTGCTCCTGGTCGGGGAACCCAGTACTTC. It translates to CSAPGRGTQYF.

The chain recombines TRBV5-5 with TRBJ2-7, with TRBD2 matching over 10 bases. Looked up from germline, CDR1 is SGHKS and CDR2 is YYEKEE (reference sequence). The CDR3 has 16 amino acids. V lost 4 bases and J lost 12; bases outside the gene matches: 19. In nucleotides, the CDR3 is TGTGCCAGCAGCCTAGCTGGACAGGGAGGAATAGCGGGAGGGTACTTC. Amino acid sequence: CASSLAGQGGIAGGYF.